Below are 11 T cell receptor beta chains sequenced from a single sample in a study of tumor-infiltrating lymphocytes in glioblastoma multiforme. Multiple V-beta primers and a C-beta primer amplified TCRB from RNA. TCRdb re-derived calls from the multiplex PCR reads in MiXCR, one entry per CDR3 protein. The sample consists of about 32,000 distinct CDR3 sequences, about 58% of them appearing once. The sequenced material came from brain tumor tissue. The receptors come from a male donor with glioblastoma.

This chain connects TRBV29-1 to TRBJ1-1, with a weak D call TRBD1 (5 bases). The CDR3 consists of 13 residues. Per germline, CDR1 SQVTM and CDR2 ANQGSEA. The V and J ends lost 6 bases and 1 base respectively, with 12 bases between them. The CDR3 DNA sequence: TGCAGCGTCTGGGGGTGGGGGAACACTGAAGCTTTCTTT. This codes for CSVWGWGNTEAFF.

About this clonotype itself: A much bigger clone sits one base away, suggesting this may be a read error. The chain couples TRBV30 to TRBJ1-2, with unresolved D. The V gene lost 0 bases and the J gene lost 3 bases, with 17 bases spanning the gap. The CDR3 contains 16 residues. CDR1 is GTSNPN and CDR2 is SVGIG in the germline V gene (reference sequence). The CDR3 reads CAWSVQGGLSYYGYTF. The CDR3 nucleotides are TGTGCCTGGAGTGTACAAGGCGGATTGTCTTACTATGGCTACACCTTC. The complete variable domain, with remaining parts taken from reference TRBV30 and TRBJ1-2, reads SQTIHQWPATLVQPVGSPLSLECTVEGTSNPNLYWYRQAAGRGLQLLFYSVGIGQISSEVPQNLSASRPQDRQFILSSKKLLLSDSGFYLCAWSVQGGLSYYGYTFGSGTRLTVV.

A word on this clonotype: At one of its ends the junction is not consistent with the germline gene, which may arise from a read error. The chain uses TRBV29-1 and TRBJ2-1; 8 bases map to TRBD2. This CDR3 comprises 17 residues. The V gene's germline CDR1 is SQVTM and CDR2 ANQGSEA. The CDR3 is CSASGVAGFSSYNEQLF. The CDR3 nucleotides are TGCAGCGCGTCAGGGGTAGCGGGATTTAGCTCCTACAATGAGCAGCTCTTC.

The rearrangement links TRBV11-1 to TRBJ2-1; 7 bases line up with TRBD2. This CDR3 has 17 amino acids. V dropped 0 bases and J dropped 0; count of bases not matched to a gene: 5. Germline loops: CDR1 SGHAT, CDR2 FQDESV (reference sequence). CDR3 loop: CASSLAGGVGSYNEQFF. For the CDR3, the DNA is TGTGCCAGCAGCTTAGCGGGGGGGGTCGGCTCCTACAATGAGCAGTTCTTC.

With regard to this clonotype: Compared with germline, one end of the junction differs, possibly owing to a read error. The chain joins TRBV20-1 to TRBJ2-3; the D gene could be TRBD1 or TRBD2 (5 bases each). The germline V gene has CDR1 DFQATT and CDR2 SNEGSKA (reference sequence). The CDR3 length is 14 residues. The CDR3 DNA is TGCAGTACTAGACAGTACTCTAGCACAGATACGCAGTATTTT. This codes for CSTRQYSSTDTQYF.

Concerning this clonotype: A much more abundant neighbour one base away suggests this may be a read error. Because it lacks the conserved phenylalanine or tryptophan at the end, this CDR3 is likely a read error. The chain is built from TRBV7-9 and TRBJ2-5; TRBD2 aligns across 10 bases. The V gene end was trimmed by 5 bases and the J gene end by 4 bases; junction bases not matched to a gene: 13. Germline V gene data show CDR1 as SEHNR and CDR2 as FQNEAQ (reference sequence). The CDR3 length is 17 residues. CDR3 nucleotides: TGTGCCAGCAGCCCCCCCATAGTAGCGGGAGGACGAGAGACCCAGTACATC. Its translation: CASSPPIVAGGRETQYI.

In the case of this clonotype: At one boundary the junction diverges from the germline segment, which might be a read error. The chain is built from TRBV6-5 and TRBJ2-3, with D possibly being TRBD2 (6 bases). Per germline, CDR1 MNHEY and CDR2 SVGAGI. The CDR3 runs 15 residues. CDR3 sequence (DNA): TGTGCCAGCAGTTCCCCGGGGGAGAGCAAAGATACGCAGTATTTT. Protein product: CASSSPGESKDTQYF.

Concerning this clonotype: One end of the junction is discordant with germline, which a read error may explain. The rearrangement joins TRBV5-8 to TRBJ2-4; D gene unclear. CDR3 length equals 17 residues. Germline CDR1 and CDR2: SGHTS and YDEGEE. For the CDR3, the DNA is TGTGCCAACAGCTCACCCGACGGATTTCTAGCCAAAAACATTCAGTACTTC. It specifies CANSSPDGFLAKNIQYF.

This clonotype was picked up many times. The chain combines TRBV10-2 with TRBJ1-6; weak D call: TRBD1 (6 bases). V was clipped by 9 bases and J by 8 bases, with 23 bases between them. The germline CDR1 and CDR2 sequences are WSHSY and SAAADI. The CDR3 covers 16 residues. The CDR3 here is CASFGGLRDVDSPLHF. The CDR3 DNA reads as TGCGCCAGTTTCGGGGGCCTTCGGGACGTAGATTCACCCCTCCACTTT.

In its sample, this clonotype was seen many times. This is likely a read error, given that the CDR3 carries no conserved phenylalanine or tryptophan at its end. The CDR3 reads CASSFMYEQYS. CDR3 in DNA: TGTGCCAGCAGTTTTATGTACGAGCAGTACTCC. This chain links TRBV28 with TRBJ2-7; D gene ambiguous. V lost 3 bases and J 4 bases, leaving 4 bases between the germline ends. CDR3 length: 11 residues. Per germline, CDR1 MDHEN and CDR2 SYDVKM.

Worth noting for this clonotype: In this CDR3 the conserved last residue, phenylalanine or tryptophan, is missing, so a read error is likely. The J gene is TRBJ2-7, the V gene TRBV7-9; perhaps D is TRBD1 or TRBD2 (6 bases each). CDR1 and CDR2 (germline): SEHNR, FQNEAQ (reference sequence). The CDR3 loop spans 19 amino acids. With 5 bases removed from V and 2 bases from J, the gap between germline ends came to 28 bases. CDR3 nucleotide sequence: TGTGCCAGCAGCCTACTATGGGGGGCCGCGCCGGTTGGGACCTACGAGCAGTACTCC. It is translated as CASSLLWGAAPVGTYEQYS.